This TCR beta chain originates from a study of molecular identifiers for immune sequencing clone quantification. Bulk libraries came from a prior protocol with listed TCR primers. MiXCR was run by TCRdb on the PCR reads, yielding one entry per CDR3 protein. The profile shows some 650,000 distinct CDR3 sequences, around 20% of them singletons. This clonotype was picked up a small number of times. There are 16 residues in the CDR3. From germline, CDR1 is MNHEY and CDR2 SMNVEV (reference sequence). V shed 5 bases, J shed 4 bases, and the junction held 12 bases outside the gene matches. Between about 19,000 and 1,100,000 sorted cells, with 10%, 30% or 50% RNA, yielded naive CD8 libraries.

The clonotype comes from a human donor in good health. Some libraries in this study had Jurkat cell RNA spiked in. The V gene is TRBV27, the J gene TRBJ1-1; TRBD1 agrees at 8 bases. The material sequenced was naive CD8+ T cells from blood, with Jurkat cell RNA spiked in. Regarding subset: FACS-sorted CD8+CD4-CCR7+CD45RA+ naive T cells. CDR3 nucleotide sequence: TGTGCCAGCAGTCCACGGACAGGGTTGGGGGTCACTGAAGCTTTCTTT. Translation: CASSPRTGLGVTEAFF.